The entry below describes one TCR beta chain. Its antigen is still unknown. Base qualities were left out, and no much larger clone turns up one base away. Inclusive of the bounding cysteine and phenylalanine, the CDR3 is 16 residues long. Only the CDR3 part of the read is kept: 48 bases, read in frame from the first base. Trimmed from V: 3 bases; trimmed from J: 4 bases; junction bases lacking a gene match: 10. Sequences SGDLS (CDR1) and YYNGEE (CDR2) are obtained from the germline V gene. This specimen belongs to a study of response to subunit inactivated influenza vaccine (dated by TCRdb to the late 2010s). The study in broad terms: The study used deep quantitative T cell receptor repertoire profiling to track responses to a trivalent subunit inactivated influenza vaccine.

Libraries were constructed by RT-PCR. Sequenced using an Illumina HiSeq 2500. TCRdb itself trimmed the public reads at Q25 with fastp, ran MiXCR and retained productive beta chains. Duplicate CDR3 protein sequences are folded into a single record with the most common DNA and genes. Counted in this sample were 800,000 to 1,000,000 distinct CDR3 sequences; less than 25% of them appeared once. The ten largest account for roughly a tenth of the sample. What the authors observed across the whole study: The authors suggested that each seasonal influenza vaccination may recruit only a limited number of new T cells.

The source is a man over 45 who received an inactivated influenza vaccine. Donor details come from another sample of the same person, matched by shared clones. This receptor chain uses TRBV9 and TRBJ2-7; a stretch of 10 junction bases matches TRBD1. This material consisted of PBMCs from blood, taken around 5 days after vaccination. The CDR3: CASSAEGQGVRYEQYF. DNA sequence: TGTGCCAGCAGCGCCGAAGGACAGGGGGTTAGGTACGAGCAGTACTTC.